This note documents a single T cell receptor (beta chain) sequence. Its specificity is not known. Here immunoSEQ multiplex PCR was the method, and the copy in TCRdb shows in-frame clones only, minus some. Of roughly 320,000 clones listed, roughly 84% are singletons. Germline V gives CDR1 SGHVS, CDR2 FNYEAQ. This CDR3 spans 18 amino acids. Trimming took 1 base from V and 3 from J; bases not matched to a gene: 10. The data were obtained in a study of shared clonotypes between healthy human individuals. About the research overall: Researchers drew samples from two women and three men aged 18 to 49. Overall study findings and caveats: Generally, estimated richness proved larger in naive subsets than it did in memory subsets.

The J gene is TRBJ2-3, the V gene TRBV7-6; TRBD2 agrees at 10 bases. The TCR was taken from a man aged 18 to 30 in good health. Sequences were obtained from memory CD8+ T cells sorted from blood. Documented subset: CD45RO+ cells pooled with CCR7-negative TemRA cells. The CDR3 here is CASSLDKRGGLGTDTQYF. The DNA of the CDR3 is TGTGCCAGCAGCTTAGATAAGCGGGGGGGCCTCGGTACAGATACGCAGTATTTT.